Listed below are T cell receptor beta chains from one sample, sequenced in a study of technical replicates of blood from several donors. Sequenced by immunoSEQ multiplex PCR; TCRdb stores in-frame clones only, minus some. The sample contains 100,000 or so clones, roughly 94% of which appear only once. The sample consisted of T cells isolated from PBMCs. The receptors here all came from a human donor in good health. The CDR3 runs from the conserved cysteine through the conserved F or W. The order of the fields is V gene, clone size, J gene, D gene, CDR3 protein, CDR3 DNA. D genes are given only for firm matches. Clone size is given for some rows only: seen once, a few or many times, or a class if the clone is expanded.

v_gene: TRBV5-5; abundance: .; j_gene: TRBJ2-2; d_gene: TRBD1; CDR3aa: CASSSARGLNTGELFF; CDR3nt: TGTGCCAGCAGCTCCGCCAGGGGGCTCAACACCGGGGAGCTGTTTTTT
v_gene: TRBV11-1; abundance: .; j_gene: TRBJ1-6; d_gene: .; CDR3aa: CASSFLGPGGPLHF; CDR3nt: TGTGCCAGCAGCTTCCTCGGACCCGGAGGTCCCCTCCACTTT
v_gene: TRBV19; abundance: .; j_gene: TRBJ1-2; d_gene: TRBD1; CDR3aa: CASSIEKGTANYGYTF; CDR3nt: TGTGCCAGTAGTATAGAAAAAGGGACAGCTAACTATGGCTACACCTTC
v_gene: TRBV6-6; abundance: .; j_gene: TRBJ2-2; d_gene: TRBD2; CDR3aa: CASSYGGRASGELFF; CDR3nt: TGTGCCAGCAGTTACGGCGGGAGGGCGAGCGGGGAGCTGTTTTTT
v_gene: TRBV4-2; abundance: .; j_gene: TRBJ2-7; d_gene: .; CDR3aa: CASSQDSTGGPYEQYF; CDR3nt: TGTGCCAGCAGCCAAGATTCGACGGGGGGCCCTTACGAGCAGTACTTC
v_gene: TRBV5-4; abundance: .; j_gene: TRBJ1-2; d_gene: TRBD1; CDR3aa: CASSSGQGRNYGYTF; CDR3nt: TGTGCCAGCAGCTCGGGACAGGGGAGGAACTATGGCTACACCTTC
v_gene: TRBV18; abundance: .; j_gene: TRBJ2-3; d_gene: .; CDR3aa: CASSPPTGTDTQYF; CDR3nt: TGTGCCAGCTCACCACCTACAGGGACAGATACGCAGTATTTT
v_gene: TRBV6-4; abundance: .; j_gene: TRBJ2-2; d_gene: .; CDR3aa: CASSAGNTGELFF; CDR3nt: TGTGCCAGCAGTGCCGGGAACACCGGGGAGCTGTTTTTT
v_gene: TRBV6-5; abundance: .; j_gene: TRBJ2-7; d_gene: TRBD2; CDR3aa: CASRREGTYEQYF; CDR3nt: TGTGCCAGCAGGCGGGAGGGGACCTACGAGCAGTACTTC
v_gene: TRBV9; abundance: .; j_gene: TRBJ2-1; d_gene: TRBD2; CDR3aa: CASRRTSGDNEQFF; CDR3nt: TGTGCCAGCAGGAGGACTAGCGGTGACAATGAGCAGTTCTTC
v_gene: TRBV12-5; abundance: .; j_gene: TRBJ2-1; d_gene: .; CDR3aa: CASGLVSGSNNEQFF; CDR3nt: TGTGCTAGTGGTTTGGTCTCGGGGAGCAACAATGAGCAGTTCTTC
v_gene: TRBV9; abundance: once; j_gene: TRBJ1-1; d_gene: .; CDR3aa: CASSGQGGSNTEAFF; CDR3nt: TGTGCCAGCAGCGGCCAGGGAGGATCGAACACTGAAGCTTTCTTT
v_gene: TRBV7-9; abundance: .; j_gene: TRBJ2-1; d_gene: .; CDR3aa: CASSVSGLRYNEQFF; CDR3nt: TGTGCCAGCAGCGTTAGCGGCCTTAGATACAATGAGCAGTTCTTC
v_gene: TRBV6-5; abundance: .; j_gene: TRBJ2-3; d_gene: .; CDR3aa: CASSYSRLLGNTQYF; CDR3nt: TGTGCCAGCAGTTACTCGAGACTACTTGGAAATACGCAGTATTTT
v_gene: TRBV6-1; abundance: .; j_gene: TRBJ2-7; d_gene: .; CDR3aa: CASSEDSGTYEQYF; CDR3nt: TGTGCCAGCAGTGAAGATTCAGGTACCTACGAGCAGTACTTC
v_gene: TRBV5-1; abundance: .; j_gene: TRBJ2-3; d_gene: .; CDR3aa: CASSLTGGHTDTQYF; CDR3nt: TGCGCCAGCAGCCTAACGGGGGGCCACACAGATACGCAGTATTTT
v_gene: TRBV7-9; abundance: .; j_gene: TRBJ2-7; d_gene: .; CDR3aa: CASSTQRQAKTYEQYF; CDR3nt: TGTGCCAGCAGCACCCAGCGACAGGCGAAGACCTACGAGCAGTACTTC
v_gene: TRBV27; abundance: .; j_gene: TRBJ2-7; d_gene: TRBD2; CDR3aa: CASSLTGTSGSHYEQYF; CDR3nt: TGTGCCAGCAGTTTGACCGGGACTAGCGGGAGCCACTACGAGCAGTACTTC
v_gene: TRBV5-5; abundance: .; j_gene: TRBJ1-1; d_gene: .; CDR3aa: CASSFGGTEAFF; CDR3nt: TGTGCCAGCAGCTTCGGTGGCACTGAAGCTTTCTTT
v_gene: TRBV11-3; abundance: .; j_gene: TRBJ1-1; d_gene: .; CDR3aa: CASSSQDTDEAFF; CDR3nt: TGTGCCAGCAGCTCCCAGGACACAGATGAAGCTTTCTTT
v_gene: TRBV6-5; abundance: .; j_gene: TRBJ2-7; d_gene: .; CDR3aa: CASRGRVYEQYF; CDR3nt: TGTGCCAGCCGAGGCAGGGTTTACGAGCAGTACTTC
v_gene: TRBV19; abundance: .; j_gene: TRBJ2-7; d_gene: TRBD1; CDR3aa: CASSLRQGVFYEQYF; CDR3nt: TGTGCCAGTAGCCTACGACAGGGGGTTTTCTACGAGCAGTACTTC
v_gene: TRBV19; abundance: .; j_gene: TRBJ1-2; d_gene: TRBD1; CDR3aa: CASSIRDREKGYTF; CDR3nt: TGTGCCAGTAGTATCAGGGACAGGGAGAAGGGCTACACCTTC
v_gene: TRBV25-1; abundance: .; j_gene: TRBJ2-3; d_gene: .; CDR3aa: CASSARDFDTQYF; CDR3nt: TGTGCCAGCAGTGCCAGGGATTTCGATACGCAGTATTTT
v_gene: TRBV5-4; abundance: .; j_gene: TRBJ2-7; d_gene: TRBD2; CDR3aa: CASTTSAGSYSYEQYF; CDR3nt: TGTGCCAGTACAACTAGCGCAGGAAGCTACTCCTACGAGCAGTACTTC
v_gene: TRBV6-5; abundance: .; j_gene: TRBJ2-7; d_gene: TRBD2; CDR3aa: CASSLAGAYEQYF; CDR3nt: TGTGCCAGCAGTCTAGCGGGAGCGTACGAGCAGTACTTC
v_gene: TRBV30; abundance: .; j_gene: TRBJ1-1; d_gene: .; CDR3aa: CALNRGGANTEAFF; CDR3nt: TGTGCCCTCAACCGGGGGGGGGCGAACACTGAAGCTTTCTTT
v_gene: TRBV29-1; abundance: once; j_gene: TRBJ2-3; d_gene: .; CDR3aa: CSVEDLPGDTQYF; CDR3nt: TGCAGCGTTGAAGATCTCCCGGGGGATACGCAGTATTTT
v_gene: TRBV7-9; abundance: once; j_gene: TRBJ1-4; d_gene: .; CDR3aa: CASRDSLNEKLFF; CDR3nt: TGTGCCAGCCGGGACTCCCTTAATGAAAAACTGTTTTTT
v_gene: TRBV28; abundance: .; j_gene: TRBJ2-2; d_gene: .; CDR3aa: CASSFWRFTGELFF; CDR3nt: TGTGCCAGCAGTTTCTGGAGGTTCACCGGGGAGCTGTTTTTT
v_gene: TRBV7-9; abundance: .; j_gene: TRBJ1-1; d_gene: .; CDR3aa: CARGEVTEAFF; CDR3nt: TGTGCCAGAGGGGAGGTCACTGAAGCTTTCTTT
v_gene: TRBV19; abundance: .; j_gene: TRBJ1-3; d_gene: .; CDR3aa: CASSPHSGNTIYF; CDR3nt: TGTGCCAGTAGTCCCCACTCAGGAAACACCATATATTTT
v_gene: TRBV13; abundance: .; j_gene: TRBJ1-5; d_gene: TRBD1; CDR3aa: CASSEQGYQPQHF; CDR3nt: TGTGCCAGCAGCGAACAGGGGTATCAGCCCCAGCATTTT
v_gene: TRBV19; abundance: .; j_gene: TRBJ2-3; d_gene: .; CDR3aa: CASNQRSTDTQYF; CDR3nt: TGTGCCAGTAACCAGCGGAGCACAGATACGCAGTATTTT
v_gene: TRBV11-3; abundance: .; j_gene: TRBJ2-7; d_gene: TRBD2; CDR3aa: CASSLGGASSYEQYF; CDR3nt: TGTGCCAGCAGCTTGGGAGGGGCCAGCTCCTACGAGCAGTACTTC
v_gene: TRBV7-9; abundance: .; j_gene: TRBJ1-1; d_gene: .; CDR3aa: CASSLVGRGANTEAFF; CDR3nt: TGTGCCAGCAGCTTAGTTGGAAGGGGCGCAAACACTGAAGCTTTCTTT
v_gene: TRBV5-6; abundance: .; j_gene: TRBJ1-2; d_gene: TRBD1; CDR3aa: CASSLGSGTGGYGYTF; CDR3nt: TGTGCCAGCTCCTTGGGGTCTGGGACAGGGGGATATGGCTACACCTTC
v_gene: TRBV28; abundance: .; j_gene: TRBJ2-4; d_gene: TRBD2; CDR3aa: CASSMTSGFANIQYF; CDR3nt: TGTGCCAGCAGCATGACTAGCGGGTTCGCAAACATTCAGTACTTC
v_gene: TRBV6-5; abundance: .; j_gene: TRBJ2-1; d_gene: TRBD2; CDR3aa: CASSGGLAGINEQFF; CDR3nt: TGTGCCAGCAGTGGTGGACTAGCGGGTATTAATGAGCAGTTCTTC
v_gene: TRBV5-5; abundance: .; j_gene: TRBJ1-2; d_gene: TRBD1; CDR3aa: CASSSGGRGYGYTF; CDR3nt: TGTGCCAGCAGCTCAGGGGGAAGGGGATATGGCTACACCTTC
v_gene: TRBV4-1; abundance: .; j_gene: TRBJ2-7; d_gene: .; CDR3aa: CASSQDDRDSYEQYF; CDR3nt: TGCGCCAGCAGCCAAGACGATAGGGACTCCTACGAGCAGTACTTC